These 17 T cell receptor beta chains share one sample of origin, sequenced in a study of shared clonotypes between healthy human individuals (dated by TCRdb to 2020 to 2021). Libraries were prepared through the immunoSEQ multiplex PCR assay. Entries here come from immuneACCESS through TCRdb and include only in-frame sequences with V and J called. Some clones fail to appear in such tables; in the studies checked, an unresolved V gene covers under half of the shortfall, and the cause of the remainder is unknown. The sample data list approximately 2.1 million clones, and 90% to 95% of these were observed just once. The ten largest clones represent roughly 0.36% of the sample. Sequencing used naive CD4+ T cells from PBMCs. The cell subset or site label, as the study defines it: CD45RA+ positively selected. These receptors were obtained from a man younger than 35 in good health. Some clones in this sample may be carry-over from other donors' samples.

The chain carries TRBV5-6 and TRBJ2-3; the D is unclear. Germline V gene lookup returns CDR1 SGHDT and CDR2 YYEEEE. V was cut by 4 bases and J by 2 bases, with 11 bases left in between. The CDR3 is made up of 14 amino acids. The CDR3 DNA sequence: TGTGCCAGCAGCGCTGGACGGGCCACAGATACGCAGTATTTT. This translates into CASSAGRATDTQYF.

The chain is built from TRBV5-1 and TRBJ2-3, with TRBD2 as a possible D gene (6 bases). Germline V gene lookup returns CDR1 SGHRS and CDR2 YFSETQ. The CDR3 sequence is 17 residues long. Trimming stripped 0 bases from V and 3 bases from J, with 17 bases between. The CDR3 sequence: CASSLGVGGWETDTQYF. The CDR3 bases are TGCGCCAGCAGCTTGGGCGTCGGGGGATGGGAGACAGATACGCAGTATTTT.

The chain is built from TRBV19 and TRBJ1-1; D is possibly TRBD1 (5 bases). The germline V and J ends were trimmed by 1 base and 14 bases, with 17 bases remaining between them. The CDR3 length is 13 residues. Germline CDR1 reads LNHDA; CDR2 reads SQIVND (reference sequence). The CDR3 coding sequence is TGTGCCAGTAGTATAGGCCCTTCCGGCGGGGGGTTCTTT. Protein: CASSIGPSGGGFF.

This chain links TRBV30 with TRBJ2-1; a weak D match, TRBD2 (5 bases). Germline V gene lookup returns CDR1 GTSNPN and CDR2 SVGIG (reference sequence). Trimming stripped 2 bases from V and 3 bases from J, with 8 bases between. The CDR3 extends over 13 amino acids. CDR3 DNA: TGTGCCTGGAGTCAAGGGAGCTACAATGAGCAGTTCTTC. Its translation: CAWSQGSYNEQFF.

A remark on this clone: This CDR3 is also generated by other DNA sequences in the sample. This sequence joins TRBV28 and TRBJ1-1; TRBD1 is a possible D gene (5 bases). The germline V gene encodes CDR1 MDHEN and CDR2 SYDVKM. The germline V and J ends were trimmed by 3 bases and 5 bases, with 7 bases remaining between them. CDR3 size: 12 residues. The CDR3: CASSFSGTEAFF. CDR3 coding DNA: TGTGCCAGCAGTTTTTCAGGGACTGAAGCTTTCTTT.

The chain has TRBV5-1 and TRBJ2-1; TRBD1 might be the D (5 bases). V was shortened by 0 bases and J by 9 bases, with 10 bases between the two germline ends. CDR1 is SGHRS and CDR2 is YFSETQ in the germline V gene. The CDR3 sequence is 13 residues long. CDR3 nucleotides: TGCGCCAGCAGCTTGGAAATAGGGGTTGAGCAGTTCTTC. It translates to CASSLEIGVEQFF.

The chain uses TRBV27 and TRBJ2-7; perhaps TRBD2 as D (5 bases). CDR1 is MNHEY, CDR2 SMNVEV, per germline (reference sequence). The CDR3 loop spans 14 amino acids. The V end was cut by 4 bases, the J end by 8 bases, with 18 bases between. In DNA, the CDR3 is TGTGCCAGCAGTTCGGAGAGGGCAACCCGAAAGCAGTACTTC. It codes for CASSSERATRKQYF.

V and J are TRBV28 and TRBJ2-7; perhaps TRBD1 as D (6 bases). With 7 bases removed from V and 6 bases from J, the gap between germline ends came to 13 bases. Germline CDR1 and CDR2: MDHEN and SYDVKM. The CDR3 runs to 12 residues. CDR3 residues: CASTVWGREQYF. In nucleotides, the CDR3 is TGTGCCAGCACCGTGTGGGGGCGCGAGCAGTACTTC. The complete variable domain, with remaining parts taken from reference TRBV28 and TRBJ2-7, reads DVKVTQSSRYLVKRTGEKVFLECVQDMDHENMFWYRQDPGLGLRLIYFSYDVKMKEKGDIPEGYSVSREKKERFSLILESASTNQTSMYLCASTVWGREQYFGPGTRLTVT.

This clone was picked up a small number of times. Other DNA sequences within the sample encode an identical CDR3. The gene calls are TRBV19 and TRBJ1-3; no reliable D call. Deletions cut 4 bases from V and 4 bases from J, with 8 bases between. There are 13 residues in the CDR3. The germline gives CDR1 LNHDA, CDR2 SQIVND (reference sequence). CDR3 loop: CASSTLVGNTIYF. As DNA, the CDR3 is TGTGCCAGTAGTACCCTAGTGGGAAACACCATATATTTT.

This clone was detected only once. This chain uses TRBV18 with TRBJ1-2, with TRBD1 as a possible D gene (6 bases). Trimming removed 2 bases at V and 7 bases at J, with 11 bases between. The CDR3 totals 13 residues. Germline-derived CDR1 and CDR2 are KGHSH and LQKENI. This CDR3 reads CASSPEGGGGYTF. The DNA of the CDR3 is TGTGCCAGCTCACCAGAAGGGGGAGGTGGCTACACCTTC.

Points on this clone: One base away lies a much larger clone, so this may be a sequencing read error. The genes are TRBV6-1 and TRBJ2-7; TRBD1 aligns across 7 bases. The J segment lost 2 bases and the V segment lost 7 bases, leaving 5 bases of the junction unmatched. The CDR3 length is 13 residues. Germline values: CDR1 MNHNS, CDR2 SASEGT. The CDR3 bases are TGTGCCAGCAACAGACAGGGCCCCTACGAGCAGTACTTC. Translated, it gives CASNRQGPYEQYF.

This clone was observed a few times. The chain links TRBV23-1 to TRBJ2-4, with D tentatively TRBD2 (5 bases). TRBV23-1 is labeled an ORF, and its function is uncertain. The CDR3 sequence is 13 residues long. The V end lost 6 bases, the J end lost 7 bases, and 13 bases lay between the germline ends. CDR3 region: CASRPGYSNIQYF. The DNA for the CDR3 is TGCGCCAGCAGACCGGGATATTCGAACATTCAGTACTTC.

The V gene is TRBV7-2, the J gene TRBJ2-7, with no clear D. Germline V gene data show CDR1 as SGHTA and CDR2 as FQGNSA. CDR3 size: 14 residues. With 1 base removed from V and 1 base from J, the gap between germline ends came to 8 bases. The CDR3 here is CASSLDTGSYEQYF. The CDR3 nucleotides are TGTGCCAGCAGCTTAGACACCGGATCCTACGAGCAGTACTTC.

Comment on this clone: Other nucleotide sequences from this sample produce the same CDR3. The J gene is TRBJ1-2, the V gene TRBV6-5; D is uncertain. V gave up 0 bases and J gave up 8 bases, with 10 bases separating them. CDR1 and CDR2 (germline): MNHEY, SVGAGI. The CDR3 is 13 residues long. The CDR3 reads CASSYSKGHGYTF. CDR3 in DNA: TGTGCCAGCAGTTACTCGAAGGGCCACGGCTACACCTTC.

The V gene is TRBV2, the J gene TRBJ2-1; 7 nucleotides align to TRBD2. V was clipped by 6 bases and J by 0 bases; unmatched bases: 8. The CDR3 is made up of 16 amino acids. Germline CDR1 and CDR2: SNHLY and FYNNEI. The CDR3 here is CASRPASGYSYNEQFF. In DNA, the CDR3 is TGTGCCAGCAGGCCAGCTAGCGGCTACTCCTACAATGAGCAGTTCTTC. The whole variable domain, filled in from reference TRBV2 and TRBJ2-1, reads EPEVTQTPSHQVTQMGQEVILRCVPISNHLYFYWYRQILGQKVEFLVSFYNNEISEKSEIFDDQFSVERPDGSNFTLKIRSTKLEDSAMYFCASRPASGYSYNEQFFGPGTRLTVL.

The CDR3 sequence is CASSLFGRQNTEAFF. CDR3 nucleotide sequence: TGTGCCAGCAGTTTATTCGGGCGACAGAACACTGAAGCTTTCTTT. The chain is built from TRBV27 and TRBJ1-1; D gene unclear. V gave up 1 base and J gave up 1 base, with 10 bases separating them. Germline-derived CDR1 and CDR2 are MNHEY and SMNVEV (reference sequence). The CDR3 is 15 residues long.

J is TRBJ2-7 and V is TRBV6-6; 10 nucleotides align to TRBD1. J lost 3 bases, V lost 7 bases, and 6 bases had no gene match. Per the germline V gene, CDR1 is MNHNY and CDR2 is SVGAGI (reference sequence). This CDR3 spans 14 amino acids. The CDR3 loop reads CASTTTGGGYEQYF. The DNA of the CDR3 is TGTGCCAGCACTACGACAGGGGGCGGCTACGAGCAGTACTTC.